These 28 T cell receptor beta chains were sequenced from one sample in a study of blood T cell repertoires in COVID-19. Repertoires were generated with immunoSEQ multiplex PCR, while TCRdb's copy carries only in-frame clones and drops some. The sample includes approximately 340,000 clones, 65% to 85% of them seen just once. The sequencing sample was made of peripheral blood. Receptors were obtained from a man aged 25-45 years with active or convalescent COVID-19.

This rearrangement joins TRBV7-8 to TRBJ2-1; a possible D gene is TRBD2 (5 bases). V lost 2 bases and J lost 10, with 9 bases in between. The CDR3 sequence is 12 residues long. From germline, CDR1 is SGHVS and CDR2 FQNEAQ. The DNA of the CDR3 is TGTGCCAGCAGCTTACTAGCCCAAGAGCAGTTCTTC. This codes for CASSLLAQEQFF.

The gene calls are TRBV4-3 and TRBJ1-4; TRBD1 aligns across 8 bases. The CDR3 has 16 amino acids. The V gene's germline CDR1 is LGHNA and CDR2 YSLEER. With 0 bases clipped from V and 5 bases from J, the junction kept 5 bases outside the gene matches. The CDR3 DNA is TGCGCCAGCAGCCAAGAATGGACAGGGTTAAATGAAAAACTGTTTTTT. Protein sequence: CASSQEWTGLNEKLFF.

The chain combines TRBV5-1 with TRBJ1-4; 7 bases fit TRBD1. This CDR3 is 14 amino acids long. The V segment lost 2 bases and the J segment 6 bases; nucleotides outside the gene matches: 4. Germline V CDR1 and CDR2: SGHRS, YFSETQ. The CDR3: CASSFRGNDEKLFF. The CDR3 coding sequence is TGCGCCAGCAGCTTCAGGGGGAACGATGAAAAACTGTTTTTT.

The V call is TRBV9, the J call TRBJ1-2, with 9 bases fitting TRBD1. The CDR3 contains 15 residues. The germline V gene encodes CDR1 SGDLS and CDR2 YYNGEE. J was trimmed by 5 bases and V by 4 bases; bases with no gene match: 9. For the CDR3, the DNA is TGTGCCAGCAGCCCAGACCGGGACAGGGATTATGGCTACACCTTC. This codes for CASSPDRDRDYGYTF.

The CDR3 DNA reads as TGTGCCTGGAGTCACGGAGGGGGCTACACCTTC. Residues: CAWSHGGGYTF. The chain is built from TRBV30 and TRBJ1-2; D is unclear. The CDR3 extends over 11 amino acids. CDR1 GTSNPN and CDR2 SVGIG come from the germline V gene (reference sequence). Trimming removed 2 bases at V and 8 bases at J, with 9 bases between.

This chain joins TRBV12-3 or TRBV12-4 and TRBJ1-1; D ambiguous. Trimming removed 3 bases from V and 8 bases from J, with 7 bases in between. The CDR3 contains 11 residues. In DNA form, the CDR3 reads TGTGCCAGCAGTTTCAGAAGAGAAGCTTTCTTT. This codes for CASSFRREAFF.

This clone was seen just once. The rearrangement joins TRBV2 to TRBJ2-5, with 12 positions matching TRBD2. V lost 6 bases to trimming and J lost 5 bases; unmatched junction nucleotides: 10. Germline lookup yields CDR1 SNHLY and CDR2 FYNNEI. The CDR3 length is 16 residues. CDR3 protein: CASSYSSGGAWETQYF. CDR3 coding DNA: TGTGCCAGCAGCTATTCTAGCGGGGGGGCTTGGGAGACCCAGTACTTC. The whole variable domain, filled in from reference TRBV2 and TRBJ2-5, reads EPEVTQTPSHQVTQMGQEVILRCVPISNHLYFYWYRQILGQKVEFLVSFYNNEISEKSEIFDDQFSVERPDGSNFTLKIRSTKLEDSAMYFCASSYSSGGAWETQYFGPGTRLLVL.

V gene TRBV7-2 combines with J gene TRBJ1-6, with D uncertain. The CDR3 is 12 residues long. CDR1 and CDR2 from the germline V gene are SGHTA and FQGNSA. V was shortened by 5 bases and J by 10 bases, with 9 bases between the two germline ends. The CDR3 loop reads CASSPYRSPLHF. For the CDR3, the DNA is TGTGCCAGCAGCCCCTACCGATCACCCCTCCACTTT.

This clone came up once. The chain links TRBV7-9 to TRBJ1-1; perhaps TRBD1 as D (5 bases). There are 15 residues in the CDR3. CDR1 is SEHNR and CDR2 is FQNEAQ in the germline V gene (reference sequence). The V end lost 2 bases, the J end lost 0 bases, and 10 bases lay between the germline ends. The CDR3 protein is CASSLISGLNTEAFF. In DNA form, the CDR3 reads TGTGCCAGCAGCTTAATATCAGGGCTGAACACTGAAGCTTTCTTT.

The chain combines TRBV3-1 (or the pseudogene TRBV3-2) with TRBJ1-2, with D possibly matching TRBD1 (6 bases). The CDR3 totals 12 residues. V lost 5 bases and J 3 bases, leaving 7 bases between the germline ends. In germline, CDR1 is LGHDT, CDR2 YNNKEL (reference sequence). The CDR3 reads CASSNRDYGYTF. The CDR3 nucleotides are TGTGCCAGCAGCAACAGGGACTATGGCTACACCTTC.

A few counts support this clone. The chain carries TRBV6-5 and TRBJ2-5, with 7 positions matching TRBD2. Germline CDR1 reads MNHEY; CDR2 reads SVGAGI. The CDR3 extends over 15 amino acids. V shed 10 bases, J shed 0 bases, and the junction held 11 bases outside the gene matches. CDR3 bases: TGTGCCACCACCCCCGACGGGGGGAACCAAGAGACCCAGTACTTC. This gives the protein CATTPDGGNQETQYF.

The CDR3 DNA is TGCGCCAGCAGCTTGGAGGGGGACAGGCGCTATAATTCACCCCTCCACTTT. Amino acids: CASSLEGDRRYNSPLHF. The chain combines TRBV5-1 with TRBJ1-6, with 8 bases aligning to TRBD1. Losses at the gene ends were 0 bases for V and 3 bases for J; bases not matched to a gene: 5. The CDR3 runs to 17 residues. CDR1 SGHRS and CDR2 YFSETQ come from the germline V gene.

The chain has TRBV11-3 and TRBJ2-3, with TRBD2 as a possible D gene (5 bases). CDR3 length: 14 residues. Germline CDR1 is SGHNT and CDR2 is YENEEA. V dropped 0 bases and J dropped 5 bases, with 9 bases sitting between them. This CDR3 is CASSLDSRVDTQYF. CDR3 bases: TGTGCCAGCAGCTTAGATTCGCGGGTAGATACGCAGTATTTT.

The gene calls are TRBV28 and TRBJ1-1, with D maybe TRBD1 (6 bases). The CDR3 runs to 15 residues. Germline-derived CDR1 and CDR2 are MDHEN and SYDVKM. V was trimmed by 0 bases and J by 1 base, leaving 9 bases between them. In DNA, the CDR3 is TGTGCCAGCAGTTTATGGACAGGAAGGAACACTGAAGCTTTCTTT. This translates into CASSLWTGRNTEAFF.

This chain links TRBV7-8 with TRBJ1-2; D might be TRBD1 (5 bases). Germline V gives CDR1 SGHVS, CDR2 FQNEAQ. V was clipped by 5 bases and J by 8 bases, with 9 bases between them. CDR3 length: 11 residues. CDR3 protein: CASSRGGGYTF. Written as DNA, the CDR3 is TGTGCCAGCAGCCGGGGCGGGGGCTACACCTTC.

The chain is built from TRBV19 and TRBJ1-1, with 11 bases identical to TRBD1. Trimming took 3 bases from V and 11 from J; bases not matched to a gene: 5. The germline V gene encodes CDR1 LNHDA and CDR2 SQIVND (reference sequence). The length of the CDR3 is 13 residues. For the CDR3, the DNA is TGTGCCAGTAGTATGGACAGGGGGCGGTCCGCTTTCTTT. As protein: CASSMDRGRSAFF. The whole variable domain, filled in from reference TRBV19 and TRBJ1-1, reads DGGITQSPKYLFRKEGQNVTLSCEQNLNHDAMYWYRQDPGQGLRLIYYSQIVNDFQKGDIAEGYSVSREKKESFPLTVTSAQKNPTAFYLCASSMDRGRSAFFGQGTRLTVV.

CDR3 bases: TGTGCCAGCAGTTACAGGGGAAAAGAGACCCAGTACTTC. Translation: CASSYRGKETQYF. This sequence joins TRBV28 and TRBJ2-5, with 7 bases identical to TRBD1. V lost 4 bases and J lost 3; bases outside the gene matches: 2. CDR1 and CDR2 (germline): MDHEN, SYDVKM. There are 13 residues in the CDR3.

This clone was detected only a few times. The genes are TRBV20-1 and TRBJ1-1; the D gene is possibly TRBD1 (5 bases). CDR3 length equals 16 residues. The germline V and J ends were trimmed by 3 bases and 1 base, with 18 bases remaining between them. Germline CDR1 and CDR2: DFQATT and SNEGSKA (reference sequence). The CDR3 reads CSASNGREGENTEAFF. The CDR3 DNA is TGCAGTGCTAGTAATGGCAGGGAGGGCGAGAACACTGAAGCTTTCTTT.

The rearrangement joins TRBV7-9 to TRBJ2-7; no clear D gene. Germline V CDR1 and CDR2: SEHNR, FQNEAQ (reference sequence). V lost 7 bases and J 0 bases, leaving 10 bases between the germline ends. The CDR3 sequence is 13 residues long. Here the CDR3 DNA reads TGTGCCAGCACCCTCGGTTTCTCCTACGAGCAGTACTTC. As protein: CASTLGFSYEQYF.

This chain connects TRBV24-1 to TRBJ2-1; the D gene is possibly TRBD1 (6 bases). The CDR3 length is 13 residues. V was shortened by 3 bases and J by 11 bases, with 13 bases between the two germline ends. Germline CDR1 KGHDR, CDR2 SFDVKD. CDR3 loop: CATSDMTGAKQFF. The CDR3 DNA reads TGTGCCACCAGTGATATGACAGGTGCGAAGCAGTTCTTC.

CDR3 loop: CASSLAGDNQPQHF. The CDR3 region has the DNA TGTGCCAGCAGCTTAGCAGGGGACAATCAGCCCCAGCATTTT. The chain uses TRBV7-9 and TRBJ1-5, with D perhaps matching TRBD1 (5 bases). V lost 0 bases and J lost 3, with 6 bases in between. Looked up from germline, CDR1 is SEHNR and CDR2 is FQNEAQ (reference sequence). This CDR3 comprises 14 residues.

This chain uses TRBV5-6 with TRBJ2-5, with TRBD2 matching 10 bases. Germline loops: CDR1 SGHDT, CDR2 YYEEEE. The CDR3 is 17 residues long. Losses at the gene ends were 3 bases for V and 5 bases for J; bases not matched to a gene: 13. The CDR3 DNA reads TGTGCCAGCAGCTGGGCCGGGACTAGCGAGCGGGTGGAGACCCAGTACTTC. Translation gives CASSWAGTSERVETQYF.

J is TRBJ2-3 and V is TRBV27; possible D gene TRBD2, 6 bases. Deletions cut 6 bases from V and 0 bases from J, with 16 bases between. The germline gives CDR1 MNHEY, CDR2 SMNVEV (reference sequence). The CDR3 is 16 residues long. The DNA of the CDR3 is TGTGCCAGCAGCTTCGGGAGCCGCTATAGCACAGATACGCAGTATTTT. It is translated as CASSFGSRYSTDTQYF.

V and J are TRBV15 and TRBJ1-2, with D possibly being TRBD1 (6 bases). The germline CDR1 and CDR2 sequences are LNHNV and YYDKDF (reference sequence). V was clipped by 0 bases and J by 6 bases, with 17 bases between them. CDR3 length: 16 residues. The CDR3 sequence is CATSRDLQGSSNGYTF. CDR3 nucleotides: TGTGCCACCAGCAGAGACCTCCAGGGGTCCTCTAATGGCTACACCTTC.

This clone was seen once. V usage is TRBV25-1 and J usage is TRBJ2-5; D is uncertain. Per the germline V gene, CDR1 is MGHDK and CDR2 is SYGVNS. This CDR3 comprises 14 residues. The ends were cut back, 4 bases at V and 1 base at J, with 10 bases in the middle. CDR3 DNA: TGTGCCAGCAGTGCCAACGTAGTCCAAGAGACCCAGTACTTC. This codes for CASSANVVQETQYF.

This clone was detected only once. The chain links TRBV19 to TRBJ2-1; D gene unclear. Germline values: CDR1 LNHDA, CDR2 SQIVND (reference sequence). There are 14 residues in the CDR3. The ends were cut back, 6 bases at V and 0 bases at J, with 9 bases in the middle. CDR3 DNA: TGTGCCAGTAGGCCCCCCAGCTCCTACAATGAGCAGTTCTTC. This codes for CASRPPSSYNEQFF.

This clone was seen just once. The chain joins TRBV27 to TRBJ1-4; possible D gene TRBD1, 5 bases. Trimming removed 6 bases at V and 0 bases at J, with 14 bases between. The CDR3 spans 16 residues. Germline V lookup: CDR1 MNHEY, CDR2 SMNVEV (reference sequence). This chain's CDR3 is CASSPKPGATNEKLFF. The CDR3 DNA follows: TGTGCCAGCAGCCCGAAGCCGGGGGCAACTAATGAAAAACTGTTTTTT.

V usage is TRBV6-5 and J usage is TRBJ1-1; 7 bases are shared with TRBD1. The germline CDR1 and CDR2 sequences are MNHEY and SVGAGI. The CDR3 contains 13 residues. V lost 5 bases and J lost 7; bases outside the gene matches: 7. CDR3 amino acids: CASSTGVLGEAFF. CDR3 DNA: TGTGCCAGCAGTACAGGGGTTCTAGGTGAAGCTTTCTTT.